The 14 T cell receptor beta chains listed next were all sequenced from one sample in a study of CXCR3-negative and CXCR3-positive naive CD8 T cells. TRB cDNA was prepared as libraries by UMI-labeled 5' RACE. From its re-call of the 5' RACE reads, TCRdb lists each CDR3 protein once, without DNA. This sample's table has tens of thousands of distinct CDR3 sequences. The sequenced sample consisted of memory CD8+ T cells from blood. The receptor set was obtained from a human donor in good health. Some clones in this sample may be carry-over from other donors' samples.

The gene calls are TRBV28 and TRBJ2-3. Germline CDR1 reads MDHEN; CDR2 reads SYDVKM. The CDR3 has 13 amino acids. The CDR3 is CASCYSPTDTQYF.

The chain is built from TRBV28 and TRBJ2-3; lacking DNA, the TRBD1 call made by TCRdb goes unchecked. Per germline, CDR1 MDHEN and CDR2 SYDVKM. The CDR3 length is 16 residues. The CDR3 protein is CASSNSRTGGTDTQYF.

This CDR3 is CASSQESGAWEQYF. This sequence joins TRBV14 and TRBJ2-7; TCRdb selects TRBD1, and the lack of DNA leaves this call unchecked. The CDR3 spans 14 residues. Germline V lookup: CDR1 SGHDN, CDR2 FVKESK. Supplemented by reference TRBV14 and TRBJ2-7, the full variable domain reads EAGVTQFPSHSVIEKGQTVTLRCDPISGHDNLYWYRRVMGKEIKFLLHFVKESKQDESGMPNNRFLAERTGGTYSTLKVQPAELEDSGVYFCASSQESGAWEQYFGPGTRLTVT.

The chain has TRBV7-6 and TRBJ2-7; TCRdb reports TRBD2, a call that lacks DNA to check it against. The CDR3 spans 12 residues. Germline V gives CDR1 SGHVS, CDR2 FNYEAQ. The CDR3 sequence: CASSSLTDLPYF.

The V call is TRBV19, the J call TRBJ2-7; the TCRdb call, TRBD2, lacks DNA for checking. Per the germline V gene, CDR1 is LNHDA and CDR2 is SQIVND (reference sequence). The CDR3 totals 13 residues. CDR3 protein: CASNPGLAYEQYF. The full variable domain, rest sourced from reference TRBV19 and TRBJ2-7, is DGGITQSPKYLFRKEGQNVTLSCEQNLNHDAMYWYRQDPGQGLRLIYYSQIVNDFQKGDIAEGYSVSREKKESFPLTVTSAQKNPTAFYLCASNPGLAYEQYFGPGTRLTVT.

This rearrangement joins TRBV28 to TRBJ2-2; the D call of TRBD1 rests on TCRdb alone, since no DNA is present to check it. There are 14 residues in the CDR3. CDR1 is MDHEN and CDR2 is SYDVKM in the germline V gene. CDR3 loop: CASSLSGLTGELFF. Complete variable domain (other parts from reference TRBV28 and TRBJ2-2): DVKVTQSSRYLVKRTGEKVFLECVQDMDHENMFWYRQDPGLGLRLIYFSYDVKMKEKGDIPEGYSVSREKKERFSLILESASTNQTSMYLCASSLSGLTGELFFGEGSRLTVL.

V gene TRBV7-2 combines with J gene TRBJ1-1. This CDR3 is built from 15 residues. Looked up from germline, CDR1 is SGHTA and CDR2 is FQGNSA. CDR3: CASSLAGVLNTEAFF.

V gene TRBV24-1 combines with J gene TRBJ2-1; the D call from TCRdb, TRBD1, cannot be confirmed without DNA. This CDR3 has 13 amino acids. The V gene's germline CDR1 is KGHDR and CDR2 SFDVKD. Here the CDR3 reads CATSDPGFSEQFF.

V usage is TRBV27 and J usage is TRBJ1-6; as DNA is missing, the TRBD1 call by TCRdb cannot be tested. Germline CDR1 and CDR2: MNHEY and SMNVEV (reference sequence). This CDR3 spans 14 amino acids. The CDR3: CASSPRTGVSPLHF.

CDR3 protein: CASSLNVRAGTALLWEQFF. The rearrangement uses TRBV28 and TRBJ2-1; TCRdb selects TRBD1, and the lack of DNA leaves this call unchecked. Germline V gene sequence: CDR1 MDHEN, CDR2 SYDVKM. The CDR3 contains 19 residues.

The chain has TRBV20-1 and TRBJ2-7; absent DNA, TCRdb's TRBD2 call cannot be checked. Germline V gives CDR1 DFQATT, CDR2 SNEGSKA (reference sequence). The CDR3 consists of 14 residues. The CDR3 protein is CSAIGPLRSYEQYF.

V gene TRBV4-3 combines with J gene TRBJ2-7. The CDR3 loop spans 16 amino acids. CDR1 and CDR2 (germline): LGHNA, YSLEER. This CDR3 reads CASSQDIGGVSYEQYF.

This chain connects TRBV7-9 to TRBJ2-7; the D call of TRBD1 rests on TCRdb alone, since no DNA is present to check it. In germline, CDR1 is SEHNR, CDR2 FQNEAQ (reference sequence). This CDR3 contains 11 residues. Here the CDR3 reads CASSWGTEQYF.

The chain recombines TRBV6-4 with TRBJ2-2; the D call from TCRdb, TRBD2, cannot be confirmed without DNA. Per germline, CDR1 MRHNA and CDR2 SNTAGT. The CDR3 is made up of 14 amino acids. The CDR3 loop reads CASSVGLNTGELFF.